This T cell receptor (beta chain) was captured by sequencing in a study of blood T cell repertoires in COVID-19. Study summary: COVID-19 samples collected from the United States, Italy and Spain covered acute and convalescent phases.

Method: immunoSEQ multiplex PCR; TCRdb's copy keeps in-frame clones and lacks some. The sample lists fewer than 250,000 clones, 86% occurring once. Trimming stripped 7 bases from V and 4 bases from J, with 13 bases between. Germline CDR1 is SNHLY and CDR2 is FYNNEI. CDR3 length: 13 residues. The sequencing sample was made of peripheral blood. The gene calls are TRBV2 and TRBJ1-1; D remains unclear. The sequence was obtained from a woman at least 80 years old with COVID-19, enrolled during active disease. Written as DNA, the CDR3 is TGTGCCAGCATCATACGAGGGAGCACTGAAGCTTTCTTT. Translated, it gives CASIIRGSTEAFF. The full variable domain, with the rest looked up from reference TRBV2 and TRBJ1-1, is EPEVTQTPSHQVTQMGQEVILRCVPISNHLYFYWYRQILGQKVEFLVSFYNNEISEKSEIFDDQFSVERPDGSNFTLKIRSTKLEDSAMYFCASIIRGSTEAFFGQGTRLTVV.